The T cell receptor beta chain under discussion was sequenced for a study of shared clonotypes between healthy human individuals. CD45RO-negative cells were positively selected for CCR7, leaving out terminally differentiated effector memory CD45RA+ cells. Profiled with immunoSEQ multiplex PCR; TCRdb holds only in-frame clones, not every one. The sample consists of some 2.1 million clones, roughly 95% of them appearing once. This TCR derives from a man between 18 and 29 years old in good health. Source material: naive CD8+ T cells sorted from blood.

The CDR3 DNA reads as TGCGCCAGCAGTGAGTTGGAGGGTTCACCCCTCCACTTT. Translating it yields CASSELEGSPLHF. V is TRBV10-2 and J is TRBJ1-6; D unresolved. The V end lost 1 base, the J end lost 9 bases, and 7 bases lay between the germline ends. This CDR3 region has 13 residues. From germline, CDR1 is WSHSY and CDR2 SAAADI.